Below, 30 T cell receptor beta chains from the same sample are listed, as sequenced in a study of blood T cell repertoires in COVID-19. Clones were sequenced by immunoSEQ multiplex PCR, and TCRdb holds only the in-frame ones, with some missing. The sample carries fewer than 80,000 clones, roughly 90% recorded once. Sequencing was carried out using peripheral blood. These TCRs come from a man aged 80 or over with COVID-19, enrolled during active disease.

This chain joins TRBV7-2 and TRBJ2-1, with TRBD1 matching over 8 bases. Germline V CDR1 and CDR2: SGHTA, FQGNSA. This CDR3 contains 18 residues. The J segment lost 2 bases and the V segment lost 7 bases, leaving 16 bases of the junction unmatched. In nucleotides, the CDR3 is TGTGCCAGCACCATAGCCCCTCCGGGGGACAGGACCTACAATGAGCAGTTCTTC. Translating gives CASTIAPPGDRTYNEQFF. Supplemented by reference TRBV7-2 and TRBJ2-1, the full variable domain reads GAGVSQSPSNKVTEKGKDVELRCDPISGHTALYWYRQSLGQGLEFLIYFQGNSAPDKSGLPSDRFSAERTGGSVSTLTIQRTQQEDSAVYLCASTIAPPGDRTYNEQFFGPGTRLTVL.

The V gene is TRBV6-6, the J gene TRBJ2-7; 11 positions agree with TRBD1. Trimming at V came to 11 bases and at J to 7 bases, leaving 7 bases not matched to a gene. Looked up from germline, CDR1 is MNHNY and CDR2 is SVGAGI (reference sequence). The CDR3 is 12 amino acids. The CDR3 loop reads CAVGQGVLEQYF. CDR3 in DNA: TGTGCCGTGGGACAGGGGGTCTTGGAGCAGTACTTC.

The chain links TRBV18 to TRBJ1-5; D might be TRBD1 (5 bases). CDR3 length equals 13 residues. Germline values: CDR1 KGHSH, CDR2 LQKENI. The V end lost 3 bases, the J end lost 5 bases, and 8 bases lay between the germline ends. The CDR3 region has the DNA TGTGCCAGCTCACCTTCGGGGGATCAGCCCCAGCATTTT. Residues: CASSPSGDQPQHF.

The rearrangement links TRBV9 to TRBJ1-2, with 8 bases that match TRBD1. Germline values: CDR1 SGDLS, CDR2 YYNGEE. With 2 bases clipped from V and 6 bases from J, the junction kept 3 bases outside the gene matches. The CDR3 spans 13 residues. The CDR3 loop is CASSVGQGNGYTF. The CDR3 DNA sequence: TGTGCCAGCAGCGTTGGACAGGGCAATGGCTACACCTTC. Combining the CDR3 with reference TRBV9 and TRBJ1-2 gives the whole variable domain DSGVTQTPKHLITATGQRVTLRCSPRSGDLSVYWYQQSLDQGLQFLIQYYNGEERAKGNILERFSAQQFPDLHSELNLSSLELGDSALYFCASSVGQGNGYTFGSGTRLTVV.

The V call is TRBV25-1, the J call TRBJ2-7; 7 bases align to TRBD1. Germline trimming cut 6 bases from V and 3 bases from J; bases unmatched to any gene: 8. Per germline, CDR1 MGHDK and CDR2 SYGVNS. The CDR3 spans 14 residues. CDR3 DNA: TGTGCCAGCAGAGCCTTCGCAGGGGGCTACGAGCAGTACTTC. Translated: CASRAFAGGYEQYF.

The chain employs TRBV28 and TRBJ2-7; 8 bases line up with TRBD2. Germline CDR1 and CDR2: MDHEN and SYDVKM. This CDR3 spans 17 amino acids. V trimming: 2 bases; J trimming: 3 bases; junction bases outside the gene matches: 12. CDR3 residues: CASSLALGAGDFYEQYF. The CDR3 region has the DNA TGTGCCAGCAGTTTAGCCCTTGGAGCGGGGGATTTCTACGAGCAGTACTTC.

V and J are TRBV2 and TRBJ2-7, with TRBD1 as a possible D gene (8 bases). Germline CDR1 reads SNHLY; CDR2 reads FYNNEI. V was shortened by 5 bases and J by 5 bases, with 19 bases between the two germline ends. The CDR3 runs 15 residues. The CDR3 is CASSFDRGLRDEQYF. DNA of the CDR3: TGTGCCAGCAGTTTCGACAGGGGACTACGGGACGAGCAGTACTTC.

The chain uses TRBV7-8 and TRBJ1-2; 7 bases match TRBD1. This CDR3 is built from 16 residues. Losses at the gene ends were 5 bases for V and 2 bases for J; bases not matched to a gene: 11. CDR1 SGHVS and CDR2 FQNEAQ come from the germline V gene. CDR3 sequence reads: CASSTRGRTGNYGYTF. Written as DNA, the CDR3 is TGTGCCAGCAGCACCCGGGGTAGGACAGGAAACTATGGCTACACCTTC.

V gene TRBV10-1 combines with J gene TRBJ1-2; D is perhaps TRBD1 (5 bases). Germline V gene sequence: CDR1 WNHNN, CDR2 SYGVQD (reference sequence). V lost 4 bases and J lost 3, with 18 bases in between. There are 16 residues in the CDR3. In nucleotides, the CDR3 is TGCGCCAGCAGTGGGGCAGGGTTCGGTTCCTACTATGGCTACACCTTC. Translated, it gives CASSGAGFGSYYGYTF.

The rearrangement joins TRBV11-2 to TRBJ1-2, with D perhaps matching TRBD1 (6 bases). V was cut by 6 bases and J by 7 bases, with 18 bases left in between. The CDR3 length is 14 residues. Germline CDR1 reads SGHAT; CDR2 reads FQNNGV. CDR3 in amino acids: CASSSWDGQFGYTF. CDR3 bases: TGTGCCAGCAGTTCTTGGGATGGACAGTTTGGCTACACCTTC.

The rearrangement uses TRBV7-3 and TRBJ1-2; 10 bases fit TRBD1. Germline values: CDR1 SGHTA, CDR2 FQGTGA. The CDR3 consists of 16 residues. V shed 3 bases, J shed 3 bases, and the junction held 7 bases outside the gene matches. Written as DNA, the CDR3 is TGTGCCAGCAGCTTCTATCCCGGACAGGGGGACTATGGCTACACCTTC. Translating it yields CASSFYPGQGDYGYTF.

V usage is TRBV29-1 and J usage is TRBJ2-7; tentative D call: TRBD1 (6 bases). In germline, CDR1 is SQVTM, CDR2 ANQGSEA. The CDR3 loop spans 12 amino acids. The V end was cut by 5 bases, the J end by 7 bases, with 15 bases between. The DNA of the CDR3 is TGCAGCGTTTTAACAGGGCCGGGGGAGCAGTACTTC. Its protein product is CSVLTGPGEQYF.

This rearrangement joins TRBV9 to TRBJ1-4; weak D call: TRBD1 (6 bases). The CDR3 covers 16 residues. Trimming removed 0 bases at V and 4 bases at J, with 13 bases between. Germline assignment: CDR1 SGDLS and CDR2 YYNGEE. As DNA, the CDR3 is TGTGCCAGCAGCGTAGGTCGGACAGCTATTAATGAAAAACTGTTTTTT. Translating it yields CASSVGRTAINEKLFF.

The CDR3 sequence: CASSSRAEYGYTF. The CDR3 region has the DNA TGTGCCAGCAGCTCCCGAGCGGAGTATGGCTACACCTTC. This chain joins TRBV5-6 and TRBJ1-2; D is unresolved. The CDR3 extends over 13 amino acids. Germline lookup yields CDR1 SGHDT and CDR2 YYEEEE. V lost 3 bases and J lost 5, with 11 bases in between.

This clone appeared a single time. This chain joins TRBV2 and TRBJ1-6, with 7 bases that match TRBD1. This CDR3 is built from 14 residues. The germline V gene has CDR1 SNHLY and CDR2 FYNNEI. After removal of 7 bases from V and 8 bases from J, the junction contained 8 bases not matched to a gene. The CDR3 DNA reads TGTGCCAGCAAAAGACAGGGTTTAGATTCACCCCTCCACTTT. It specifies CASKRQGLDSPLHF.

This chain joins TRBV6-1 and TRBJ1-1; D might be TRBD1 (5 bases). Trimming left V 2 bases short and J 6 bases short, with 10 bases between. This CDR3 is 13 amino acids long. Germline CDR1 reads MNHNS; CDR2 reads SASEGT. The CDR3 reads CASSELLGAEAFF. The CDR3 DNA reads TGTGCCAGCAGTGAATTGCTAGGGGCTGAAGCTTTCTTT.

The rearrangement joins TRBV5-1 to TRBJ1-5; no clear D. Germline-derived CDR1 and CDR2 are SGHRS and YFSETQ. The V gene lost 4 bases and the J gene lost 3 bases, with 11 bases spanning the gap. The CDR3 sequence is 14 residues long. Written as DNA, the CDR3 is TGCGCCAGCAGCCCTGACACGTCCAATCAGCCCCAGCATTTT. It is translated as CASSPDTSNQPQHF.

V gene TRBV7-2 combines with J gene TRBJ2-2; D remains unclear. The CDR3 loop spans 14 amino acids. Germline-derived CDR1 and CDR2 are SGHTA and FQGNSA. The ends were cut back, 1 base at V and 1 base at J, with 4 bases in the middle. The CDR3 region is CASSLERNTGELFF. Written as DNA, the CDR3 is TGTGCCAGCAGCTTAGAGCGGAACACCGGGGAGCTGTTTTTT.

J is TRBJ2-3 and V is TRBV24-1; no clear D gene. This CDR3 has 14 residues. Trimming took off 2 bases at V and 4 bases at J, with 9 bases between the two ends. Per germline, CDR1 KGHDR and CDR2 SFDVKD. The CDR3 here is CATSDYGLADTQYF. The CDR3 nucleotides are TGTGCCACCAGTGATTACGGTTTAGCAGATACGCAGTATTTT.

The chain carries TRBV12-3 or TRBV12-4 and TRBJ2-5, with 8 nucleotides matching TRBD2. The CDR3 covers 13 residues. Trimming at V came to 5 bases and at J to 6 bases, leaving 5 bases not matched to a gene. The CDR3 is CASSPSGGKTQYF. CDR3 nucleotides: TGTGCCAGCAGTCCCAGCGGGGGAAAGACCCAGTACTTC.

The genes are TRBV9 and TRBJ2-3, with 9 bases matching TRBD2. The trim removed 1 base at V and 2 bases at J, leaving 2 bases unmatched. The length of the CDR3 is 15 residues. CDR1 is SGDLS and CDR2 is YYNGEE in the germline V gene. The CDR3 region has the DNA TGTGCCAGCAGCGTAATAGCGGGGGACACAGATACGCAGTATTTT. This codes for CASSVIAGDTDTQYF.

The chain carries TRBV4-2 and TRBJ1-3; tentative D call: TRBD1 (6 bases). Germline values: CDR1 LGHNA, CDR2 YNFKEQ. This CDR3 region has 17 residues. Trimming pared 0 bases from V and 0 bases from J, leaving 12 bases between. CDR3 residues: CASSQEGAARSGNTIYF. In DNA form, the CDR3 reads TGTGCCAGCAGCCAAGAGGGGGCGGCCCGCTCTGGAAACACCATATATTTT.

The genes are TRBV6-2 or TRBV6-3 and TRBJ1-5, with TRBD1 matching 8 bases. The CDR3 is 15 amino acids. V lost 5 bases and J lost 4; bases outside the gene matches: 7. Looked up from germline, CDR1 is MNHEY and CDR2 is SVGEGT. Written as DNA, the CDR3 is TGTGCCAGCAGTGCAGGGGGCCGGGGGAATCAGCCCCAGCATTTT. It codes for CASSAGGRGNQPQHF.

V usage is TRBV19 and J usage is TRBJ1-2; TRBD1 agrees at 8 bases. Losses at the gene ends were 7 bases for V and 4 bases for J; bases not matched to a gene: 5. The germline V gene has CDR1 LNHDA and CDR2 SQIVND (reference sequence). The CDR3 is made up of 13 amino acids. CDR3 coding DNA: TGTGCCAGTACCACGGACAGGGCCTATGGCTACACCTTC. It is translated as CASTTDRAYGYTF.

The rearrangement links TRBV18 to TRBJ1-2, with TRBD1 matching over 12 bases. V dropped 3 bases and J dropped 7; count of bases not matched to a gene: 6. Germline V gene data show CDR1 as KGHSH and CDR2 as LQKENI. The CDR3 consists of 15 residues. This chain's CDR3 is CASSPSGTGGFGYTF. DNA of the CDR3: TGTGCCAGCTCACCCTCCGGGACAGGGGGCTTTGGCTACACCTTC.

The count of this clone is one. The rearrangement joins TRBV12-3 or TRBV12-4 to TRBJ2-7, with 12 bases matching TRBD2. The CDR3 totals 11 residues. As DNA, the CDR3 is TGTGCGACTAGCGGGGGATACGAGCAGTACTTC. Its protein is CATSGGYEQYF.

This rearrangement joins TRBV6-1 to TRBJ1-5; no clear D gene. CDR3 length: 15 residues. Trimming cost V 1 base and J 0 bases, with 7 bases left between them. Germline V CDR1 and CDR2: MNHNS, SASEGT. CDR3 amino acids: CASSEEQNSNQPQHF. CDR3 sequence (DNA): TGTGCCAGCAGTGAAGAGCAAAATAGCAATCAGCCCCAGCATTTT.

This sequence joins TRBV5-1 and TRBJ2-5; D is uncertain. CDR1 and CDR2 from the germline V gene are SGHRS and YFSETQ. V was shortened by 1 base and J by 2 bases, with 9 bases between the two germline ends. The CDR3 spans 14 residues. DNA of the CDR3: TGCGCCAGCAGCTTGAGAACACCACAAGAGACCCAGTACTTC. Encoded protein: CASSLRTPQETQYF. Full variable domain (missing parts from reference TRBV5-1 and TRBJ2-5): KAGVTQTPRYLIKTRGQQVTLSCSPISGHRSVSWYQQTPGQGLQFLFEYFSETQRNKGNFPGRFSGRQFSNSRSEMNVSTLELGDSALYLCASSLRTPQETQYFGPGTRLLVL.

The CDR3 region is CASSQDRAGGYEQYF. As DNA, the CDR3 is TGCGCCAGCAGCCAAGATCGGGCAGGGGGCTACGAGCAGTACTTC. The rearrangement joins TRBV4-3 to TRBJ2-7; the match to TRBD1 covers 7 bases. This CDR3 contains 15 residues. From germline, CDR1 is LGHNA and CDR2 YSLEER. V lost 0 bases to trimming and J lost 3 bases; unmatched junction nucleotides: 5.

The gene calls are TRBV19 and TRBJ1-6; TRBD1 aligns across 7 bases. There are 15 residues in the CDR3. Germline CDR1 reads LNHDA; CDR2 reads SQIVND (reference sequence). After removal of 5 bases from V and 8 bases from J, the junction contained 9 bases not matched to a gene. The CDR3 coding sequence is TGTGCCAGTAGTGTACGGACAGGCAAAGATTCACCCCTCCACTTT. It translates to CASSVRTGKDSPLHF.